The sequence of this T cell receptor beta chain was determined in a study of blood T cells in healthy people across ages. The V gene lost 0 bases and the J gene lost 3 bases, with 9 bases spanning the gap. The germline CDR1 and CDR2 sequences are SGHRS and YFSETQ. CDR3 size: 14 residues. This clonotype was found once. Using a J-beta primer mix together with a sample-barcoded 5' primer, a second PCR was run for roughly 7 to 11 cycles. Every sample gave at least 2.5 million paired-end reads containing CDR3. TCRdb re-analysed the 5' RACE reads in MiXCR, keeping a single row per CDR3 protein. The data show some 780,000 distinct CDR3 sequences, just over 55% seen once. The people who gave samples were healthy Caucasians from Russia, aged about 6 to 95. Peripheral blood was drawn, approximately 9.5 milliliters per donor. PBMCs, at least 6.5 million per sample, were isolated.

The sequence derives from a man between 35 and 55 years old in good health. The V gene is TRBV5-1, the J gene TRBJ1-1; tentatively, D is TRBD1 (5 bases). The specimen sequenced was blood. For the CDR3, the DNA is TGCGCCAGCAGCTTGGGGGACCGCTACACTGAAGCTTTCTTT. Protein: CASSLGDRYTEAFF.